This T cell receptor beta chain is drawn from a study of blood T cell repertoires in COVID-19. As for the study in general: The United States, Italy and Spain provided the acute and convalescent COVID-19 samples. Sources were T cells, B-cell-depleted T cells, or PBMCs; the material itself was cDNA or gDNA.

Germline-derived CDR1 and CDR2 are MNHEY and SMNVEV (reference sequence). V shed 5 bases, J shed 10 bases, and the junction held 5 bases outside the gene matches. The CDR3 is 13 residues long. In the original analysis: Amplifying reference gene primers gave estimates of nucleated cell counts. The method was immunoSEQ multiplex PCR; TCRdb's version includes in-frame clones alone and lacks a portion of them. V, J and clone size reflect that table, while D and trimming were determined from the DNA. The repertoire includes approximately 53,000 clones, 82% of them detected once, and about 22% sits in the top ten.

V and J are TRBV27 and TRBJ1-6, with 7 bases that match TRBD1. The receptor's source is a woman aged 55-69 years with acute or convalescent COVID-19. Specimen: peripheral blood. The CDR3 loop reads CASSHRGGSPLHF. In DNA form, the CDR3 reads TGTGCCAGCAGTCACAGGGGTGGCTCACCCCTCCACTTT.